The 3 T cell receptor beta chains presented below share a single source sample, sequenced in a study of shared clonotypes between healthy human individuals. TCRdb's copy holds only in-frame clones and misses some; the assay was immunoSEQ multiplex PCR. The sample holds about 960,000 clones; approximately 80% are singletons and the top ten take approximately 1.5%. Sequenced: memory CD4+ T cells sorted from blood. As for subset: CD45RA-negative fraction. The receptor set was obtained from a man younger than 35 in good health.

The chain has TRBV4-1 and TRBJ2-3; D is possibly TRBD2 (5 bases). CDR1 and CDR2 (germline): MGHRA, YSYEKL. This CDR3 is 13 amino acids long. V lost 0 bases, J lost 7 bases, and 8 bases lay in between. CDR3 amino acids: CASSQETGYTQYF. CDR3 nucleotides: TGCGCCAGCAGCCAAGAAACGGGGTATACGCAGTATTTT.

This chain links TRBV5-6 with TRBJ2-7, with TRBD2 matching over 11 bases. CDR1 and CDR2 from the germline V gene are SGHDT and YYEEEE. This CDR3 comprises 15 residues. V dropped 4 bases and J dropped 3; count of bases not matched to a gene: 6. The CDR3: CASSGDSGRGYEQYF. CDR3 nucleotides: TGTGCCAGCAGCGGTGATAGCGGGAGGGGCTACGAGCAGTACTTC.

This clone was found many times. J is TRBJ1-5 and V is TRBV7-2; no clear D gene. CDR1 is SGHTA, CDR2 FQGNSA, per germline. V was shortened by 3 bases and J by 9 bases, with 9 bases between the two germline ends. The CDR3 covers 12 residues. In DNA, the CDR3 is TGTGCCAGCAGCTTGGACCGCCCGCCCCAGCATTTT. Protein: CASSLDRPPQHF.